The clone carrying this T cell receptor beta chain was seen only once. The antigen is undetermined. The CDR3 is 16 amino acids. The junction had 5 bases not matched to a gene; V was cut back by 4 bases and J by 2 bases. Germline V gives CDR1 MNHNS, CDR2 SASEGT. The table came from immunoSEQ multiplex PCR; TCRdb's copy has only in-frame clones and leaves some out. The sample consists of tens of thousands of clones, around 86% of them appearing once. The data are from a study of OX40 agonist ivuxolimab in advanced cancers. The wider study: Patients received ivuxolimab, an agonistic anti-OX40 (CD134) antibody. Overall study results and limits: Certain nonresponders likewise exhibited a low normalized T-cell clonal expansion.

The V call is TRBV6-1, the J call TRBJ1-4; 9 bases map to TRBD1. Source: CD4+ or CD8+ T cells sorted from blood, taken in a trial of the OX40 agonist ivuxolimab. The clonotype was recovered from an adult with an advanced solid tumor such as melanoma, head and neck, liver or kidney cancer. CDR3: CASSAGTGRTNEKLFF. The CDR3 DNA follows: TGTGCCAGCAGTGCCGGGACAGGGAGGACTAATGAAAAACTGTTTTTT.